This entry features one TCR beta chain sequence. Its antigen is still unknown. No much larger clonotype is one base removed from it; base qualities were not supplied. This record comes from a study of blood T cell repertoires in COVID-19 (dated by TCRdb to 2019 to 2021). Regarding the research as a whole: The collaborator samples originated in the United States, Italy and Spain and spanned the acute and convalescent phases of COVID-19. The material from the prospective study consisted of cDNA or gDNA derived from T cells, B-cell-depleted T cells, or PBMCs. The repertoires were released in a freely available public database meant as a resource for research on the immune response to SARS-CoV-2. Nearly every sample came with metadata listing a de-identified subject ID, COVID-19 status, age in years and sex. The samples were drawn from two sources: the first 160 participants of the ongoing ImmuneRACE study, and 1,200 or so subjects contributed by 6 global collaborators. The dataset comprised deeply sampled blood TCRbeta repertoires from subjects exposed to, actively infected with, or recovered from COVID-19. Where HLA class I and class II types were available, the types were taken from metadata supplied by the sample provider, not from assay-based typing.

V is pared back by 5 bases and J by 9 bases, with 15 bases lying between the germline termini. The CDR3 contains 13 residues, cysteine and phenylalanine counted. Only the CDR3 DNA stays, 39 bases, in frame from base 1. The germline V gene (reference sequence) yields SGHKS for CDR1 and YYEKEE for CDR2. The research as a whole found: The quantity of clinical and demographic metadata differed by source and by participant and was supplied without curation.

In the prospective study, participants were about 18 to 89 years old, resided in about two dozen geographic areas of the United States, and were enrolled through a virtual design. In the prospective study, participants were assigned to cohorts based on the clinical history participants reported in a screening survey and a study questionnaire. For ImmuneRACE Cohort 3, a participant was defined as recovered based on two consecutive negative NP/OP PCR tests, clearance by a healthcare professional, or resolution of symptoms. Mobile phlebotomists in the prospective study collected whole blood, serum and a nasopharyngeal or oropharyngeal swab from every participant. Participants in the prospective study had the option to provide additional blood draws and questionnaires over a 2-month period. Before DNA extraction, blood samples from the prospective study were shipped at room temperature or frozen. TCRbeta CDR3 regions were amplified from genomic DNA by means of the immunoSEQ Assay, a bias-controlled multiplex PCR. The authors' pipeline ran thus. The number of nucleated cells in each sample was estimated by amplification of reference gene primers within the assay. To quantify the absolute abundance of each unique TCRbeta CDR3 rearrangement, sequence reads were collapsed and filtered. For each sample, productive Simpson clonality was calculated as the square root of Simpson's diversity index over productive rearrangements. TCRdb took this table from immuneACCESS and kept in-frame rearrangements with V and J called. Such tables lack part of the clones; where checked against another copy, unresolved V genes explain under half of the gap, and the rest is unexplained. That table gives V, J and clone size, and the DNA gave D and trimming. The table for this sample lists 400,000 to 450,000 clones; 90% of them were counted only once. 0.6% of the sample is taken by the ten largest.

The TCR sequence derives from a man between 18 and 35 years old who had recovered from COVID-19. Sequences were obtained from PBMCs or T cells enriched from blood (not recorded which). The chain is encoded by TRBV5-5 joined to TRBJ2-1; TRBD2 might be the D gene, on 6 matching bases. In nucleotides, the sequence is TGTGCCAGCAGTAATTTAGCGGAAACTGAGCAGTTCTTC. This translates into CASSNLAETEQFF.